The rows below give T cell receptor beta chains drawn from one sample of a study of cytomegalovirus exposure and HLA in healthy donors. Repertoires were generated with immunoSEQ multiplex PCR, while TCRdb's copy carries only in-frame clones and drops some. The table lists roughly 130,000 clones, around 79% of them singletons, with 8.8% in the top ten. The sequenced material came from PBMCs. The receptor set was obtained from a woman aged 50 to 60 in good health and CMV-seropositive. Each CDR3 is given with its conserved first and last residue. Each record gives: V gene, clone size, D gene, J gene, CDR3 protein, CDR3 DNA. A D gene is named only where the DNA matches it firmly. Only part of the rows carry a size: once, few, many, or a class if the clone is expanded.

TRBV5-6,once,TRBD1,TRBJ2-3,CASRPDSGTGGRADTQYF,TGTGCCAGCAGGCCAGATTCTGGGACAGGGGGTCGGGCAGATACGCAGTATTTT
TRBV5-1,.,.,TRBJ2-2,CASSLLRSNTGELFF,TGCGCCAGCAGCTTACTCAGGTCTAACACCGGGGAGCTGTTTTTT
TRBV2,.,.,TRBJ1-2,CASRGDHSGYGYTF,TGTGCCAGTCGCGGAGATCATTCCGGCTATGGCTACACCTTC
TRBV6-6,few,TRBD1,TRBJ1-3,CASRLANQGGGNTIYF,TGTGCCAGCAGGCTCGCAAATCAAGGGGGCGGAAACACCATATATTTT
TRBV7-9,.,.,TRBJ2-7,CASSLEDRQSQYF,TGTGCCAGCAGCTTAGAGGACAGACAGTCGCAGTACTTC
TRBV15,.,TRBD2,TRBJ2-3,CATSRDGLAGADTQYF,TGTGCCACCAGCAGAGATGGGCTAGCGGGTGCAGATACGCAGTATTTT
TRBV11-2,.,.,TRBJ2-3,CASSLEGYTQYF,TGTGCCAGCAGCTTAGAGGGCTATACGCAGTATTTT
TRBV7-2,once,TRBD2,TRBJ2-7,CASSLASGGSYEQYF,TGTGCCAGCAGCTTAGCTAGCGGGGGGTCCTACGAGCAGTACTTC
TRBV6-5,.,.,TRBJ1-1,CASSYDSLNTEAFF,TGTGCCAGCAGTTACGACAGCTTGAACACTGAAGCTTTCTTT
TRBV5-4,.,TRBD1,TRBJ2-7,CASSSRGNEQYF,TGTGCCAGCAGCTCCAGGGGGAACGAGCAGTACTTC
TRBV11-2,.,.,TRBJ2-7,CASSLAGRGTYEQYF,TGTGCCAGCAGCTTAGCGGGGAGAGGGACCTACGAGCAGTACTTC
TRBV28,.,.,TRBJ1-2,CASSLSGYGYTF,TGTGCCAGCAGTTTATCAGGTTATGGCTACACCTTC
TRBV5-5,.,.,TRBJ1-1,CASSLHMNTEAFF,TGTGCCAGCAGCCTTCACATGAACACTGAAGCTTTCTTT
TRBV30,.,.,TRBJ1-5,CASGVGQPQHF,TGTGCCTCTGGAGTTGGTCAGCCCCAGCATTTT
TRBV4-3,.,.,TRBJ2-7,CASSPYGTVEQYF,TGCGCCAGCAGCCCATACGGGACTGTCGAGCAGTACTTC
TRBV5-8,once,TRBD1,TRBJ1-2,CASSHDRGYGYTF,TGTGCCAGCAGCCACGACAGGGGCTATGGCTACACCTTC